This T cell receptor beta chain was captured by sequencing in a study of control samples from healthy donors and cancer patients. This table comes from immunoSEQ multiplex PCR, and its TCRdb copy is limited to in-frame clones, with some not included. Counted here are about 140,000 clones, approximately 94% occurring once; the ten biggest clones make up around 13%. Germline CDR1 reads MGHRA; CDR2 reads YSYEKL. V was trimmed by 0 bases and J by 11 bases, leaving 10 bases between them. The CDR3 contains 12 residues. The sequenced sample was blood. The sequence was collected from a man aged 40-50 years in good health. The V gene is TRBV4-1, the J gene TRBJ1-1; D call uncertain. CDR3 bases: TGCGCCAGCAGCCAAGATGGTGATGAGGCTTTCTTT. This encodes CASSQDGDEAFF.